This T cell receptor beta chain was obtained from a study of T cells in Graves' hyperthyroidism and ophthalmopathy. RNA transcripts were the template for amplifying TCR beta CDR3 regions. HTBI primers were used for first-round RT-PCR of the TCR CDR3. TCRdb re-derived calls from the multiplex PCR reads in MiXCR, one entry per CDR3 protein. The sample carries under 400,000 distinct CDR3 sequences, less than 20% recorded once. A few counts support this clonotype. The clonotype was recovered from a woman aged 40 to 50 with Graves' ophthalmopathy. The sample taken for sequencing was blood.

CDR3 DNA sequence: TGCGCCAGCAGCCAAGGGACCGGAAAAAATCAGCCCCAGCATTTT. Translating it yields CASSQGTGKNQPQHF. The rearrangement uses TRBV4-3 and TRBJ1-5; the D is unclear. The V and J ends lost 1 base and 4 bases respectively, with 11 bases between them. The germline CDR1 and CDR2 sequences are LGHNA and YSLEER. The CDR3 runs 15 residues.